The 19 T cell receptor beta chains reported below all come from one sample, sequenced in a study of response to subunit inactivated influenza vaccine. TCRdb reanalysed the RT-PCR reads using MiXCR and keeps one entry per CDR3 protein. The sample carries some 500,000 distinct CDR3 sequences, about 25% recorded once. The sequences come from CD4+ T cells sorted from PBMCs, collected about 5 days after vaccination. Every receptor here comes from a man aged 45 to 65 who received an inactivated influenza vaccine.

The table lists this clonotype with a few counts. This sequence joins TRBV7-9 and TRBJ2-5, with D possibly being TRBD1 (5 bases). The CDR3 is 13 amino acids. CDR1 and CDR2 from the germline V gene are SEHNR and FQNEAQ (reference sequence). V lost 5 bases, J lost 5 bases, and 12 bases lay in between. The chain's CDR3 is CASSQGQRETQYF. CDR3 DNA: TGTGCCAGCAGCCAAGGACAACGGGAGACCCAGTACTTC.

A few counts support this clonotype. The CDR3: CAISERTGGSYNSPLHF. Written as DNA, the CDR3 is TGTGCCATCAGTGAAAGGACAGGGGGCTCCTATAATTCACCCCTCCACTTT. The chain carries TRBV10-3 and TRBJ1-6, with 10 bases lining up with TRBD1. There are 17 residues in the CDR3. The germline CDR1 and CDR2 sequences are ENHRY and SYGVKD. J gave up 0 bases and V 3 bases, and 2 bases lay outside the gene matches.

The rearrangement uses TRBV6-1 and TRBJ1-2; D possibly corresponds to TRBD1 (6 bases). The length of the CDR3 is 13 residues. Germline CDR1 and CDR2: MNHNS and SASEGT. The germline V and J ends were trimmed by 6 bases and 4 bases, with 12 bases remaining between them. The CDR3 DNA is TGTGCCAGCAGCCCCACAGGGAGCTATGGCTACACCTTC. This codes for CASSPTGSYGYTF.

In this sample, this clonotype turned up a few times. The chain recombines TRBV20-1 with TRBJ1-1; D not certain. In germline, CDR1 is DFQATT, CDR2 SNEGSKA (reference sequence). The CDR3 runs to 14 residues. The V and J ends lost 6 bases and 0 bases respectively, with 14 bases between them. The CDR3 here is CSARQVGMNTEAFF. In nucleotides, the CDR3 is TGCAGTGCAAGACAAGTAGGCATGAACACTGAAGCTTTCTTT.

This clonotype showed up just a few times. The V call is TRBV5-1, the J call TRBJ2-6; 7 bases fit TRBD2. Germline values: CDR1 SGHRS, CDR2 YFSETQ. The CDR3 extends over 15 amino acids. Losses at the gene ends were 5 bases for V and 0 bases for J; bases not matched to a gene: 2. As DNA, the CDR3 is TGCGCCAGCAGAGCGGGGCTCTCTGGGGCCAACGTCCTGACTTTC. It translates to CASRAGLSGANVLTF. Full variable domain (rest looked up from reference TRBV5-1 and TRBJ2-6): KAGVTQTPRYLIKTRGQQVTLSCSPISGHRSVSWYQQTPGQGLQFLFEYFSETQRNKGNFPGRFSGRQFSNSRSEMNVSTLELGDSALYLCASRAGLSGANVLTFGAGSRLTVL.

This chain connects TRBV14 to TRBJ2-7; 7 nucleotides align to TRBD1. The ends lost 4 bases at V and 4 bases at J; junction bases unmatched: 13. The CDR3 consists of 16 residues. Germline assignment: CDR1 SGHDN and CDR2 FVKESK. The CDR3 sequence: CASSRPGQRPPYEQYF. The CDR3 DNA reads TGTGCCAGCAGCCGACCGGGACAGCGACCTCCTTACGAGCAGTACTTC.

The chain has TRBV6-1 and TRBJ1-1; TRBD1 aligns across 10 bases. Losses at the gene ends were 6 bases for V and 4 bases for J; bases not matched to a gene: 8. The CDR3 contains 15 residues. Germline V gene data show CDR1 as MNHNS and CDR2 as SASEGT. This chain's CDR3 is CASRRGQGLGTEAFF. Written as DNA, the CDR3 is TGTGCCAGCAGACGGGGACAGGGGCTCGGCACTGAAGCTTTCTTT.

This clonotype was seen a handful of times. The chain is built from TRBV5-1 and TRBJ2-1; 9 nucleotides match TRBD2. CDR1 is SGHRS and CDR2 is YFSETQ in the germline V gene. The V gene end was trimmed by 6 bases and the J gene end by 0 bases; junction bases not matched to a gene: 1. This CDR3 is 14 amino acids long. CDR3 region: CASKAGGSYNEQFF. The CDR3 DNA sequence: TGCGCCAGCAAAGCGGGAGGCTCCTACAATGAGCAGTTCTTC.

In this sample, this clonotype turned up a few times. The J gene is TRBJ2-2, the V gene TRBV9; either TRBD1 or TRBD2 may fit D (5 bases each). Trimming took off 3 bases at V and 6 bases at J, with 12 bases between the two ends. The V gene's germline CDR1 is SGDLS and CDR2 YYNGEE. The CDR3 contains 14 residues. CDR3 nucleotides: TGTGCCAGCAGCGCCAATGGGGGTGCCGGGGAGCTGTTTTTT. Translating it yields CASSANGGAGELFF.

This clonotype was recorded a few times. CDR3 bases: TGTGCCAGCAGCGTAGGGAGACGAGAAACCTACGAGCAGTACTTC. Translated: CASSVGRRETYEQYF. V usage is TRBV9 and J usage is TRBJ2-7; D remains unclear. The CDR3 spans 15 residues. The V gene's germline CDR1 is SGDLS and CDR2 YYNGEE. Trimming stripped 0 bases from V and 2 bases from J, with 12 bases between.

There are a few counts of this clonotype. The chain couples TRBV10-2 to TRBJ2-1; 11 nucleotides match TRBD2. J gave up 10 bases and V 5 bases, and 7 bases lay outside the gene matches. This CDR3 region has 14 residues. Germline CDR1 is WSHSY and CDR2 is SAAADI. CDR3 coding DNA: TGCGCCAGCAGTCTGGGGACTAGCGGAGGCGAGCAGTTCTTC. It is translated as CASSLGTSGGEQFF.

CDR3 nucleotide sequence: TGCAGTGCTACCCAGACTAGCGGGAGGTACGAGCAGTACTTC. Its protein is CSATQTSGRYEQYF. The V call is TRBV20-1, the J call TRBJ2-7; TRBD2 agrees at 13 bases. J gave up 4 bases and V 4 bases, and 4 bases lay outside the gene matches. This CDR3 comprises 14 residues. Per the germline V gene, CDR1 is DFQATT and CDR2 is SNEGSKA (reference sequence).

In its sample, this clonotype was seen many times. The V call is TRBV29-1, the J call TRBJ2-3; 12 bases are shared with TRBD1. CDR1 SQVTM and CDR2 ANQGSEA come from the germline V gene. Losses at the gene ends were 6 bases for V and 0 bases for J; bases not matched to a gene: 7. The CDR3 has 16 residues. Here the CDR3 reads CSVKGGQGASTDTQYF. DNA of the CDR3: TGCAGCGTAAAAGGGGGACAGGGGGCAAGCACAGATACGCAGTATTTT.

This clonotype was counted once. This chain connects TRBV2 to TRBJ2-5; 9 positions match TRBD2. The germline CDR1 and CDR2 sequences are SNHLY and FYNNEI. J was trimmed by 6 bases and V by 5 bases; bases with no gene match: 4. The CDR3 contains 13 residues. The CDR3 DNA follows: TGTGCCAGCAGTACGACTAGCGGCAAGACCCAGTACTTC. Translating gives CASSTTSGKTQYF.

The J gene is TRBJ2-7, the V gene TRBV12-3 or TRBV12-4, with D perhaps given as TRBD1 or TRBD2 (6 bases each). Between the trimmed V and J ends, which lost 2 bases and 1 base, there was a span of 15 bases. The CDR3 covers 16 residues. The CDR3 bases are TGTGCCAGCAGTTTATTCGGGGGCGCGGGATCCTACGAGCAGTACTTC. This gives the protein CASSLFGGAGSYEQYF.

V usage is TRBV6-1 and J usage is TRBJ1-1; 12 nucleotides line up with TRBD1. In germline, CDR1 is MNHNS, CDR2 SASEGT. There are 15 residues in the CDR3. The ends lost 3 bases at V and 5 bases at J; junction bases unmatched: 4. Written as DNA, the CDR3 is TGTGCCAGCAGTGAGGGGACAGGGGGCCTGACTGAAGCTTTCTTT. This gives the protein CASSEGTGGLTEAFF.

The CDR3 here is CASSVGAGGSSYEQYF. The CDR3 region has the DNA TGTGCCAGCAGCGTAGGAGCGGGGGGAAGCTCCTACGAGCAGTACTTC. This sequence joins TRBV9 and TRBJ2-7; 9 positions match TRBD2. The CDR3 spans 16 residues. V lost 0 bases, J lost 0 bases, and 4 bases stayed unmatched. Per germline, CDR1 SGDLS and CDR2 YYNGEE.

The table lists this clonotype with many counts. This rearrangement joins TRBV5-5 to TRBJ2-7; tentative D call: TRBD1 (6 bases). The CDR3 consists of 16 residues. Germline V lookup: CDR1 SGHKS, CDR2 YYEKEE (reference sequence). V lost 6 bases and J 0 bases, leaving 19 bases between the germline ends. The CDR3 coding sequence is TGTGCCAGCACCTCAAGGGGGACATCGTACTCCTACGAGCAGTACTTC. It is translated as CASTSRGTSYSYEQYF.

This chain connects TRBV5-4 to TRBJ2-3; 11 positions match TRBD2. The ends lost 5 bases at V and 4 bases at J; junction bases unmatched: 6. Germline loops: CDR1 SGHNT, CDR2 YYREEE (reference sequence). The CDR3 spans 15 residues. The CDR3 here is CASSPGTSGPDTQYF. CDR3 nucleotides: TGTGCCAGCAGTCCAGGGACTAGCGGCCCAGATACGCAGTATTTT.